These 16 T cell receptor beta chains were sequenced from one sample in a study of blood T cell repertoires in COVID-19. The method was immunoSEQ multiplex PCR; TCRdb's version includes in-frame clones alone and lacks a portion of them. The sample gives hundreds of thousands of clones, around 86% of which show up once; 9.5% to 15% is in the top ten. Sequencing used peripheral blood. Receptor source: a woman aged 55-70 years with active or convalescent COVID-19.

This chain connects TRBV11-2 to TRBJ2-5, with TRBD2 matching 9 bases. V lost 0 bases to trimming and J lost 5 bases; unmatched junction nucleotides: 10. This CDR3 comprises 17 residues. The germline gives CDR1 SGHAT, CDR2 FQNNGV. The CDR3 region has the DNA TGTGCCAGCAGCTTAGATCCTTCGCGGGGGGGCCGGGAGACCCAGTACTTC. Translated: CASSLDPSRGGRETQYF.

The rearrangement links TRBV12-3 or TRBV12-4 to TRBJ2-7; TRBD2 is a possible D gene (5 bases). Trimming stripped 3 bases from V and 7 bases from J, with 13 bases between. The CDR3 totals 13 residues. The CDR3 reads CASSFGVRGEQYF. CDR3 nucleotide sequence: TGTGCCAGCAGTTTCGGAGTCCGCGGGGAGCAGTACTTC.

The V gene is TRBV20-1, the J gene TRBJ2-1; D gene unclear. The CDR3 contains 15 residues. The germline V gene encodes CDR1 DFQATT and CDR2 SNEGSKA (reference sequence). V was shortened by 3 bases and J by 5 bases, with 17 bases between the two germline ends. Written as DNA, the CDR3 is TGCAGTGCTAGTTTTAAGCGCAACGCCAACAATGAGCAGTTCTTC. Translated: CSASFKRNANNEQFF.

As DNA, the CDR3 is TGTGCCAGCTCACCACAGGAGGCCAGGAACTATGGCTACACCTTC. Protein product: CASSPQEARNYGYTF. The rearrangement uses TRBV18 and TRBJ1-2; no reliable D call. Germline-derived CDR1 and CDR2 are KGHSH and LQKENI. V dropped 1 base and J dropped 2 bases, with 11 bases sitting between them. The CDR3 sequence is 15 residues long.

This rearrangement joins TRBV12-5 to TRBJ2-1; D uncertain. V was shortened by 4 bases and J by 6 bases, with 13 bases between the two germline ends. This CDR3 has 14 amino acids. The germline V gene encodes CDR1 LGHNT and CDR2 FRNRAP. CDR3 amino acids: CASGSPRGGNEQFF. Here the CDR3 DNA reads TGTGCTAGTGGTTCCCCTCGCGGTGGCAATGAGCAGTTCTTC.

The chain is built from TRBV4-1 and TRBJ2-7, with a tentative D call TRBD2 (6 bases). V lost 2 bases and J 0 bases, leaving 11 bases between the germline ends. The CDR3 sequence is 15 residues long. CDR1 and CDR2 from the germline V gene are MGHRA and YSYEKL. CDR3 sequence: CASSQFGTASYEQYF. For the CDR3, the DNA is TGCGCCAGCAGCCAATTCGGGACTGCCTCCTACGAGCAGTACTTC.

The chain recombines TRBV3-1 (or the pseudogene TRBV3-2) with TRBJ1-1, with 7 bases lining up with TRBD1. V dropped 6 bases and J dropped 2; count of bases not matched to a gene: 3. The CDR3 is 13 amino acids. Germline V gives CDR1 LGHDT, CDR2 YNNKEL (reference sequence). The CDR3, as DNA: TGTGCCAGCAGACGACAGGGAAACACTGAAGCTTTCTTT. The encoded protein is CASRRQGNTEAFF.

The V and J genes are TRBV28 and TRBJ1-2; 7 nucleotides match TRBD1. J was trimmed by 4 bases and V by 7 bases; bases with no gene match: 15. CDR1 MDHEN and CDR2 SYDVKM come from the germline V gene. The CDR3 consists of 16 residues. This CDR3 reads CASKRTGQSHLYGYTF. The CDR3 nucleotides read TGTGCCAGCAAGCGGACAGGCCAAAGCCACCTCTATGGCTACACCTTC.

The chain couples TRBV27 to TRBJ2-5; tentatively, D is TRBD2 (6 bases). This CDR3 has 16 amino acids. Germline loops: CDR1 MNHEY, CDR2 SMNVEV (reference sequence). Deletions cut 1 base from V and 5 bases from J, with 17 bases between. The CDR3 DNA reads as TGTGCCAGCAGTTTATTCCGGGACTCGCCAGGGGAGACCCAGTACTTC. Protein product: CASSLFRDSPGETQYF.

This chain connects TRBV12-3 or TRBV12-4 to TRBJ2-1; 7 bases map to TRBD2. The CDR3 has 11 amino acids. The V and J ends lost 3 bases and 13 bases, in that order; junction bases with no gene match: 3. CDR3 DNA sequence: TGTGCCAGCAGTTTTGGGGGGGTTCAGTTCTTC. This encodes CASSFGGVQFF.

This clone appeared once. The chain carries TRBV11-2 and TRBJ1-2, with D possibly TRBD1 on 5 matching bases. Trimming took 5 bases from V and 4 from J, leaving 11 bases between them. Germline CDR1 is SGHAT and CDR2 is FQNNGV. The CDR3 is 13 residues long. CDR3 sequence reads: CASSTHQGYGYTF. The CDR3, as DNA: TGTGCCAGCAGCACTCATCAGGGCTATGGCTACACCTTC.

CDR3 sequence: CASSAGLAGGADTQYF. The CDR3 bases are TGTGCCAGCAGCGCCGGACTAGCGGGGGGTGCAGATACGCAGTATTTT. This rearrangement joins TRBV5-8 to TRBJ2-3; 14 nucleotides align to TRBD2. CDR3 size: 16 residues. Per the germline V gene, CDR1 is SGHTS and CDR2 is YDEGEE. The V segment lost 4 bases and the J segment 4 bases; nucleotides outside the gene matches: 5. Full variable domain (missing parts from reference TRBV5-8 and TRBJ2-3): EAGVTQSPTHLIKTRGQQATLRCSPISGHTSVYWYQQALGLGLQFLLWYDEGEERNRGNFPPRFSGRQFPNYSSELNVNALELEDSALYLCASSAGLAGGADTQYFGPGTRLTVL.

V gene TRBV11-2 combines with J gene TRBJ1-1; D is unresolved. Trimming pared 5 bases from V and 1 base from J, leaving 8 bases between. Germline loops: CDR1 SGHAT, CDR2 FQNNGV. The CDR3 totals 13 residues. Written as DNA, the CDR3 is TGTGCCAGCAGCCGACTGGGGAACACTGAAGCTTTCTTT. Translated: CASSRLGNTEAFF.

This chain uses TRBV6-5 with TRBJ1-1; 10 bases fit TRBD1. With 6 bases clipped from V and 5 bases from J, the junction kept 6 bases outside the gene matches. CDR1 and CDR2 from the germline V gene are MNHEY and SVGAGI. The CDR3 length is 14 residues. The DNA for the CDR3 is TGTGCCAGCAGCCGACAGGGGGCGGGAACTGAAGCTTTCTTT. Translating it yields CASSRQGAGTEAFF.

This chain uses TRBV7-9 with TRBJ1-4, with no clear D. CDR1 is SEHNR, CDR2 FQNEAQ, per germline (reference sequence). There are 15 residues in the CDR3. V was clipped by 0 bases and J by 7 bases, with 12 bases between them. CDR3 in amino acids: CASSLARRTGEKLFF. In DNA, the CDR3 is TGTGCCAGCAGCTTAGCGCGGAGGACGGGTGAAAAACTGTTTTTT.

This clone was recorded a few times. The chain has TRBV7-9 and TRBJ1-2, with 9 bases fitting TRBD1. Germline-derived CDR1 and CDR2 are SEHNR and FQNEAQ (reference sequence). V lost 5 bases and J lost 8; bases outside the gene matches: 12. The CDR3 has 15 amino acids. This chain's CDR3 is CASSPGQGKTGGYTF. CDR3 in DNA: TGTGCCAGCAGCCCGGGACAGGGAAAGACGGGGGGCTACACCTTC.